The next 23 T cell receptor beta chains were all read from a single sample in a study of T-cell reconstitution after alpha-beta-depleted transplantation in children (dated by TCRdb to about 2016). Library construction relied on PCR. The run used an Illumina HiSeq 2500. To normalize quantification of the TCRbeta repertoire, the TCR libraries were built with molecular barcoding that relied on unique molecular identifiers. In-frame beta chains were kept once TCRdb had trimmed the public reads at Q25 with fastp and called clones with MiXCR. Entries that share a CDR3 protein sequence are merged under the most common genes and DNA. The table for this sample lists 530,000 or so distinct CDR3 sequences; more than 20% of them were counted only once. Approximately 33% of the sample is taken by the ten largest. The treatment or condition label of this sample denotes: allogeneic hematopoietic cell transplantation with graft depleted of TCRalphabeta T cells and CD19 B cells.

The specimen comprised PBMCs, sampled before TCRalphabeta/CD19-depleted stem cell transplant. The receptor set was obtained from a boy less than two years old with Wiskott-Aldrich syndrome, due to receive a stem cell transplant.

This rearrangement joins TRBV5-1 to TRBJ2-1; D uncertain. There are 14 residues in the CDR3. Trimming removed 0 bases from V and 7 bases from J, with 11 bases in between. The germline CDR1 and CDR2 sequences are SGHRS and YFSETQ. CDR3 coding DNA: TGCGCCAGCAGCTTGGATGACATTCGGAATGAGCAGTTCTTC. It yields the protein CASSLDDIRNEQFF.

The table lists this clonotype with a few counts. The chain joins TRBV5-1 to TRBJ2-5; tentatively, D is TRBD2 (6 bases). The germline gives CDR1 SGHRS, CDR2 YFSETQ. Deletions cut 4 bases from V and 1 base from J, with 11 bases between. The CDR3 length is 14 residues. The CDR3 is CASSRGTFQETQYF. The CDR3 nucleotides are TGCGCCAGCAGCCGAGGGACTTTCCAAGAGACCCAGTACTTC.

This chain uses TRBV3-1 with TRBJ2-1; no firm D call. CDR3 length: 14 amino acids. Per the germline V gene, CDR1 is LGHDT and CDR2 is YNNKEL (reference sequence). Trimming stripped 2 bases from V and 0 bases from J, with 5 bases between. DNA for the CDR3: TGTGCCAGCAGCCAAAGGGACTCCTACAATGAGCAGTTCTTC. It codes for CASSQRDSYNEQFF.

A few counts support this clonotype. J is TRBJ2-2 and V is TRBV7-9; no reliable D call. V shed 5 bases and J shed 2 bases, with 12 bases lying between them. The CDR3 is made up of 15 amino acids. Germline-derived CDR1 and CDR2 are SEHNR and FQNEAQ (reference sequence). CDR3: CASSHRFFNTGELFF. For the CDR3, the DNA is TGTGCCAGCAGCCACCGTTTTTTTAACACCGGGGAGCTGTTTTTT.

CDR3 DNA: TGTGCCACCAGTGATGGGGTGTTTTACGAGCAGTACTTC. Translating gives CATSDGVFYEQYF. This chain links TRBV24-1 with TRBJ2-7; D unresolved. Germline values: CDR1 KGHDR, CDR2 SFDVKD. V lost 3 bases and J lost 4, with 9 bases in between. This CDR3 contains 13 residues.

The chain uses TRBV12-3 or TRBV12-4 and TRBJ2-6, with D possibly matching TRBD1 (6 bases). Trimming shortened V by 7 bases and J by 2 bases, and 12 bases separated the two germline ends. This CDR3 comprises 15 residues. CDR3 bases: TGTGCCAGCAAGGGGGACGTAGCTGGGGCCAACGTCCTGACTTTC. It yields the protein CASKGDVAGANVLTF.

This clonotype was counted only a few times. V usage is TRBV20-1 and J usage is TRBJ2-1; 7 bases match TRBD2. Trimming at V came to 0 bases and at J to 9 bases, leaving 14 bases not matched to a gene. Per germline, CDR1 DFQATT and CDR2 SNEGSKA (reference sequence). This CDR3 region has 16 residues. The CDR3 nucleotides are TGCAGTGCTAGAGATGGGCGAGGCGGGGGAAATAGTGAGCAGTTCTTC. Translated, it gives CSARDGRGGGNSEQFF.

The CDR3 spells CASSPGQPLPTNEKLFF. CDR3 in DNA: TGCGCCAGCAGCCCTGGACAGCCGCTTCCAACTAATGAAAAACTGTTTTTT. The J gene is TRBJ1-4, the V gene TRBV5-1, with D tentatively TRBD1 (6 bases). The ends were cut back, 4 bases at V and 0 bases at J, with 16 bases in the middle. The CDR3 has 17 amino acids. CDR1 and CDR2 (germline): SGHRS, YFSETQ.

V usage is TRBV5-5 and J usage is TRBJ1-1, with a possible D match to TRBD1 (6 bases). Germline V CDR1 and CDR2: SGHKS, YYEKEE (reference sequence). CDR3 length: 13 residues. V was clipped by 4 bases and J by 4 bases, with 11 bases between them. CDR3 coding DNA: TGTGCCAGCAGCCCTACAGGGATCACTGAAGCTTTCTTT. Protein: CASSPTGITEAFF. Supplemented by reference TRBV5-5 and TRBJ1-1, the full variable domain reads DAGVTQSPTHLIKTRGQQVTLRCSPISGHKSVSWYQQVLGQGPQFIFQYYEKEERGRGNFPDRFSARQFPNYSSELNVNALLLGDSALYLCASSPTGITEAFFGQGTRLTVV.

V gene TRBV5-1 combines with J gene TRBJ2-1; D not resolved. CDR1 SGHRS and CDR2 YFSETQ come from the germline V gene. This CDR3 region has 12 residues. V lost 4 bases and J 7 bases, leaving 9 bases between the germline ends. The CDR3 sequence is CASSVALNEQFF. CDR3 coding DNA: TGCGCCAGCAGCGTCGCCTTAAATGAGCAGTTCTTC.

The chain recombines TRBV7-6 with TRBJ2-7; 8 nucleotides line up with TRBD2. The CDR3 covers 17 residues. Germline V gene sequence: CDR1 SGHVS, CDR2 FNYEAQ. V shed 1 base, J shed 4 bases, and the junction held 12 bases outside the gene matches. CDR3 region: CASSLVSTSGRGYEQYF. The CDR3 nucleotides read TGTGCCAGCAGCTTAGTATCCACCAGCGGGAGAGGGTACGAGCAGTACTTC.

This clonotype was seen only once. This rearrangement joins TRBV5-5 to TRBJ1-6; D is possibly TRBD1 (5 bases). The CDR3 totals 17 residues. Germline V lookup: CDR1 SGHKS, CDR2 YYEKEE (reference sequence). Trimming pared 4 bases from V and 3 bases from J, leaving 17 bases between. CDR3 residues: CASSLAAGSFYNSPLHF. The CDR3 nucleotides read TGTGCCAGCAGCCTGGCCGCAGGGAGTTTCTATAATTCACCCCTCCACTTT.

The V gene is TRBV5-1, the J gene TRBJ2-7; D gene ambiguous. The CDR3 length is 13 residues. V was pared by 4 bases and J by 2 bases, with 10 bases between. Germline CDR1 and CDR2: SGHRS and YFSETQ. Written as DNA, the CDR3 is TGCGCCAGCAGCCAAGGAGCCGCCTACGAGCAGTACTTC. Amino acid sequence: CASSQGAAYEQYF.

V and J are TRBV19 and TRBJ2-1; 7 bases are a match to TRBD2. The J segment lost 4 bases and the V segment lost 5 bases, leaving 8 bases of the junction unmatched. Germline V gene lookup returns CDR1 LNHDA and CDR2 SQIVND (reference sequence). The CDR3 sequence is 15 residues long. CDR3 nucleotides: TGTGCCAGTAGTGCCGCGGGAGAAAGGTACAATGAGCAGTTCTTC. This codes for CASSAAGERYNEQFF.

Written as DNA, the CDR3 is TGCGCCAGCAGGCCGACCGGGGGCAATCAGCCCCAGCATTTT. Protein sequence: CASRPTGGNQPQHF. The chain uses TRBV5-1 and TRBJ1-5; no definite D call. Germline CDR1 reads SGHRS; CDR2 reads YFSETQ. V lost 5 bases, J lost 2 bases, and 11 bases lay in between. The CDR3 extends over 14 amino acids. The variable domain in full, with the rest retrieved from reference TRBV5-1 and TRBJ1-5, is KAGVTQTPRYLIKTRGQQVTLSCSPISGHRSVSWYQQTPGQGLQFLFEYFSETQRNKGNFPGRFSGRQFSNSRSEMNVSTLELGDSALYLCASRPTGGNQPQHFGDGTRLSIL.

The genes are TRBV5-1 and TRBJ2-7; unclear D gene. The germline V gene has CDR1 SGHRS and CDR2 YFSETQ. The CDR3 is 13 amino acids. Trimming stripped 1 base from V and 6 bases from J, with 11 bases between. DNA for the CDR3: TGCGCCAGCAGCTTGATCCCGGGCGGCGAGCAGTACTTC. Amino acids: CASSLIPGGEQYF. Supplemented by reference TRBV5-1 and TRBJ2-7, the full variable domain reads KAGVTQTPRYLIKTRGQQVTLSCSPISGHRSVSWYQQTPGQGLQFLFEYFSETQRNKGNFPGRFSGRQFSNSRSEMNVSTLELGDSALYLCASSLIPGGEQYFGPGTRLTVT.

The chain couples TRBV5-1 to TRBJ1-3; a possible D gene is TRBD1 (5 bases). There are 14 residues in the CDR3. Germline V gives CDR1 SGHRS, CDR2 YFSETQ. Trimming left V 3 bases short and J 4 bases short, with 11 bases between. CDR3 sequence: CASSSSTEGNTIYF. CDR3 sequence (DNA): TGCGCCAGCAGCTCCTCGACAGAAGGAAACACCATATATTTT.

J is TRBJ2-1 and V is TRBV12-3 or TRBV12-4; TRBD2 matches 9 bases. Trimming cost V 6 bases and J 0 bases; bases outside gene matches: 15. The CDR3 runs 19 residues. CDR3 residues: CASRLGIVVSGSSYNEQFF. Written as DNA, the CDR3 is TGTGCCAGCAGATTGGGAATCGTGGTTAGCGGGAGCTCCTACAATGAGCAGTTCTTC.

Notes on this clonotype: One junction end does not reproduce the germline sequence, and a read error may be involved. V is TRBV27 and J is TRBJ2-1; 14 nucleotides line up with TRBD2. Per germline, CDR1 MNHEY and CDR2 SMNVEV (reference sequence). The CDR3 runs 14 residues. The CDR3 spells CASSTGTSGGSKLF. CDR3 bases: TGTGCCAGCAGTACCGGGACTAGCGGGGGCTCTAAACTCTTC.

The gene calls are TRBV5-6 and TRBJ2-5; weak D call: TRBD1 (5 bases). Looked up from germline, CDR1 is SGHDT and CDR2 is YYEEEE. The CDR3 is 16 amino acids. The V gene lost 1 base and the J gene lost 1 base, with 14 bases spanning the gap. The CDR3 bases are TGTGCCAGCAGCTTGTTAGGGGTCGCACCCCAAGAGACCCAGTACTTC. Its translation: CASSLLGVAPQETQYF.

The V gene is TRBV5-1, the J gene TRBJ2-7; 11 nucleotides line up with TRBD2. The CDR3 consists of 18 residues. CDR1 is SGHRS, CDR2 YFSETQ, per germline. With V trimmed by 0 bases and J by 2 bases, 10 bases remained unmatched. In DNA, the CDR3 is TGCGCCAGCAGCTTGGGTCGTCTGGGACTAGCGGAAACCTACGAGCAGTACTTC. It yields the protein CASSLGRLGLAETYEQYF.

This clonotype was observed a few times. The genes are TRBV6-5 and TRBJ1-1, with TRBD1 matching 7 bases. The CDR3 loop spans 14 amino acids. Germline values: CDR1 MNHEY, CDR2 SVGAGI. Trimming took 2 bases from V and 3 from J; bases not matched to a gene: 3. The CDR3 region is CASSYGTAHTEAFF. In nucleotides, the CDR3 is TGTGCCAGCAGTTACGGGACAGCACACACTGAAGCTTTCTTT.

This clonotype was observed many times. The DNA for the CDR3 is TGTGCCAGCTCACCGGGACTAGGTTCCTACGAGCAGTACTTC. It yields the protein CASSPGLGSYEQYF. This sequence joins TRBV27 and TRBJ2-7, with 8 bases matching TRBD2. J was trimmed by 1 base and V by 8 bases; bases with no gene match: 7. Germline lookup yields CDR1 MNHEY and CDR2 SMNVEV (reference sequence). CDR3 length: 14 amino acids.